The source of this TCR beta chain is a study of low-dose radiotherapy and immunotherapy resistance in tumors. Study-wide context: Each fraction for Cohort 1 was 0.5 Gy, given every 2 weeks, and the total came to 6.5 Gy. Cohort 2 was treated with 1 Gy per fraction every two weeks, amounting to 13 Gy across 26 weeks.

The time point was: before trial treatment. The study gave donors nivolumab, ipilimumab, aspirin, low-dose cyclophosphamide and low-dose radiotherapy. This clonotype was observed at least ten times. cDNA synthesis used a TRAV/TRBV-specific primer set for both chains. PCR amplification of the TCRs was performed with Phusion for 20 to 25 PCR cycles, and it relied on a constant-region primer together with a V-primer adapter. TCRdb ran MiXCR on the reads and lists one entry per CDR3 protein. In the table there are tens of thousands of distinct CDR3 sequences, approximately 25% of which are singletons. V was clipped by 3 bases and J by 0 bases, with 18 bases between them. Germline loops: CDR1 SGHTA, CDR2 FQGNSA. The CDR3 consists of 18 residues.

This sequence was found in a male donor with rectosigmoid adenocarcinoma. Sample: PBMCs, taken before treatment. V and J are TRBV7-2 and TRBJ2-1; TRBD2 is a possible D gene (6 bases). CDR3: CASSFSIAVIPSYNEQFF. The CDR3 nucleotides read TGTGCCAGCAGCTTCTCAATAGCGGTGATTCCCTCCTACAATGAGCAGTTCTTC. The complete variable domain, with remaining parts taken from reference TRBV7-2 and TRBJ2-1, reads GAGVSQSPSNKVTEKGKDVELRCDPISGHTALYWYRQSLGQGLEFLIYFQGNSAPDKSGLPSDRFSAERTGGSVSTLTIQRTQQEDSAVYLCASSFSIAVIPSYNEQFFGPGTRLTVL.